This TCR beta chain was sequenced in a study of graft-versus-host responses after intestinal transplantation. Study-wide context: For 2 to 4 years after anti-thymocyte globulin induction, all recipients took tacrolimus and steroids. Whole-study results and caveats: Allografts carried high graft-versus-host to host-versus-graft clonal ratios in patients having graft-donor T cell macrochimerism. Early post-transplant declines in HvG were associated with peak levels of circulating GvH clones.

This CDR3 is built from 14 residues. With V trimmed by 3 bases and J by 6 bases, 2 bases remained unmatched. The germline V gene has CDR1 KGHSH and CDR2 LQKENI. The table came from immunoSEQ multiplex PCR; TCRdb's copy has only in-frame clones and leaves some out. Of about 36,000 clones in the sample, approximately 95% were seen once. In the case of this clone: Its antigen is currently unknown.

Material: unstimulated CD4+ T cells sorted from spleen or lymph node cells, obtained before transplant. The receptor's source is a human donor who was the organ donor for an intestinal transplant. This chain connects TRBV18 to TRBJ1-4; 9 bases fit TRBD1. Here the CDR3 reads CASSPRQGDEKLFF. CDR3 sequence (DNA): TGTGCCAGCTCACCGAGACAGGGGGATGAAAAACTGTTTTTT.